This T cell receptor beta chain was found in a study of PD-1 blockade in classical Hodgkin lymphoma. Study background: Patients got intravenous nivolumab 3 mg/kg every 2 weeks. Findings and caveats of the study: The baseline diversity of complete responders showed similarity to that of newly diagnosed patients. Relapsed/refractory patients reportedly had the lowest baseline TCR diversity, below newly diagnosed patients, who were below healthy donors. CD4+ TCR diversity rose significantly by C4D1, and CD8+ TCR diversity did not.

This clone is judged medium-sized. Its specificity is unknown. Each patient relapsed following autologous stem cell transplantation, and prior brentuximab vedotin exposure differed. TCRdb keeps only in-frame clones here, not all; method: immunoSEQ multiplex PCR. The table includes 4,000 to 6,000 clones, around 60% detected once. Sequencing used peripheral blood mononuclear cells (PBMCs), obtained before the second cycle of nivolumab. This sequence originates from a human donor with classical Hodgkin lymphoma.

This chain's CDR3 is CASRLSGGAYNEQFF. In DNA form, the CDR3 reads TGTGCCAGTAGATTGTCGGGAGGGGCCTACAATGAGCAGTTCTTC. This rearrangement joins TRBV19 to TRBJ2-1, with 8 bases that match TRBD2. Germline V CDR1 and CDR2: LNHDA, SQIVND (reference sequence). V was pared by 6 bases and J by 2 bases, with 6 bases of the junction left unmatched. The CDR3 totals 15 residues.